This T cell receptor beta chain stems from a study of shared clonotypes between healthy human individuals. Overall study context: There were three CD4 naive, three CD4 memory, two CD8 naive and one CD8 memory plates per donor.

In regard to this clone: Its antigen is not identified.

The study's findings and limits: It was observed that 5% to 6.5% of naive CD4 clonotypes were shared across several donors.

Only CD45RO-negative cells positively selected for CCR7 counted as naive CD8 cells, so terminally differentiated effector memory CD45RA+ cells were excluded. Between the trimmed V and J ends, which lost 0 bases and 8 bases, there was a span of 14 bases. Germline V CDR1 and CDR2: SGDLS, YYNGEE. The CDR3 extends over 15 amino acids. Generated by immunoSEQ multiplex PCR, the TCRdb table keeps only in-frame clones and is missing some. The sample carries hundreds of thousands of clones, roughly 96% recorded once. The receptor was derived from a man aged 25-45 years in good health. Specimen: naive CD8+ T cells sorted from blood. The chain uses TRBV9 and TRBJ1-4; a possible D gene is TRBD1 (5 bases). The CDR3 bases are TGTGCCAGCAGCGTAGATGGAACAGGAGGCGAAAAACTGTTTTTT. Translating gives CASSVDGTGGEKLFF.